The sequence of this T cell receptor (beta chain) was determined in a study of cytomegalovirus exposure and HLA in healthy donors. Study in general: The use of the same platform for the 90 to 150 validation repertoires and the roughly 680 first-cohort repertoires was reported by a later analysis. Findings of the study overall: The authors enumerated over 150 TCR beta chains as linked to cytomegalovirus. TCR sequences were mostly rare, though some public TCRs occurred in many donors.

On this clone: Its specificity is not known.

The V segment lost 3 bases and the J segment 3 bases; nucleotides outside the gene matches: 5. Germline values: CDR1 SGHRS, CDR2 YFSETQ. The CDR3 length is 16 residues. Method: immunoSEQ multiplex PCR; TCRdb's copy keeps in-frame clones and lacks some. Of approximately 280,000 clones in the sample, more than 75% are singletons; the top ten hold around 0.9%. Separate from the roughly 670-subject first cohort, the roughly 120-subject validation cohort was the one that the donors belonged to. Sequenced input: PBMCs. The chain has TRBV5-1 and TRBJ2-2, with 10 nucleotides matching TRBD2. The clonotype comes from a woman aged 18-29 years in good health and CMV-seronegative. As DNA, the CDR3 is TGCGCCAGCAGCTCCGGGACTAGCGAATACACCGGGGAGCTGTTTTTT. Residues: CASSSGTSEYTGELFF.